This record looks at one TCR beta chain sequence and its context. The CDR3 runs to 13 residues. Germline V gene sequence: CDR1 SGHVS, CDR2 FNYEAQ. The V end was cut by 3 bases, the J end by 5 bases, with 10 bases between. These data are taken from a study of OX40 agonist ivuxolimab in advanced cancers. Whole-study context: Patients took ivuxolimab, an agonistic anti-OX40 (CD134) antibody.

TCRdb's table, derived via immunoSEQ multiplex PCR, lists solely in-frame clones and lacks some. This sample yields about 31,000 clones, of which around 90% are seen a single time; about 53% belongs to the top ten. The receptor was derived from an adult with an advanced solid tumor such as melanoma, head and neck, liver or kidney cancer. The material was CD4+ or CD8+ T cells sorted from blood, obtained in a trial of the OX40 agonist ivuxolimab. This chain uses TRBV7-6 with TRBJ2-5; a weak D match, TRBD1 (6 bases). CDR3 coding DNA: TGTGCCAGCAGCTTCCAGGGGTATGAGACCCAGTACTTC. Translating it yields CASSFQGYETQYF.